This is a list of T cell receptor beta chains from one sample in a study of T cells in Graves' hyperthyroidism and ophthalmopathy. TCRdb re-called the multiplex PCR reads with MiXCR, one entry per CDR3 protein. The sample yields around 600,000 distinct CDR3 sequences, over 40% seen once. Specimen: peripheral blood or thyroid tissue (not recorded which). The receptor source for this set is an adult man with Graves' disease, either hyperthyroidism or ophthalmopathy (not recorded which). Each CDR3 is given with its conserved first and last residue. A D gene is named only where the DNA matches it firmly. The listing skips clone size in some rows; elsewhere it reads once, few, many or a size class.

j_call | d_call | v_call | clone_size | cdr3_aa | cdr3_nt
TRBJ1-2 | - | TRBV20-1 | - | CSARVRGGFGGYTF | TGCAGTGCTAGAGTCCGAGGGGGGTTCGGTGGCTACACCTTC
TRBJ1-2 | TRBD1 | TRBV10-3 | - | CAISDGTGSGYGYTF | TGTGCCATCAGTGACGGGACAGGGTCTGGCTATGGCTACACCTTC
TRBJ2-5 | TRBD1 | TRBV24-1 | many | CATSDPGTGSETQYF | TGTGCCACCAGTGATCCCGGGACAGGGTCGGAGACCCAGTACTTC
TRBJ1-1 | - | TRBV7-9 | many | CASSSTGFPEAFF | TGTGCCAGCAGTTCAACAGGATTCCCTGAAGCTTTCTTT
TRBJ1-4 | TRBD1 | TRBV2 | many | CASRRQGATNEKLFF | TGTGCCAGCAGGAGACAGGGGGCCACTAATGAAAAACTGTTTTTT
TRBJ2-5 | - | TRBV20-1 | many | CSAPPTAQETQYF | TGCAGTGCTCCCCCGACAGCACAAGAGACCCAGTACTTC
TRBJ2-5 | - | TRBV29-1 | many | CSVGEAGGAQYF | TGCAGCGTTGGGGAAGCGGGTGGAGCCCAGTACTTC
TRBJ2-7 | TRBD2 | TRBV7-2 | few | CASSQAAGGNSYEQYF | TGCGCCAGCAGCCAAGCTGCGGGAGGAAACTCCTACGAGCAGTACTTC
TRBJ1-5 | - | TRBV2 | - | CASSDRRGGLETQHF | TGTGCCAGCAGTGACAGGCGGGGGGGCCTCGAGACCCAGCATTTT
TRBJ1-6 | - | TRBV26 | - | CASRLTGNYSPLHF | TGTGCCAGCAGGTTGACAGGGAACTACTCACCCCTCCACTTT
TRBJ1-6 | - | TRBV5-1 | - | CASSGTGLYNSPLHF | TGCGCCAGCAGCGGAACGGGACTTTATAATTCACCCCTCCACTTT
TRBJ1-2 | TRBD1 | TRBV12-3/TRBV12-4 | few | CASSFTGGSYGYTF | TGTGCCAGCAGTTTCACAGGGGGCTCCTATGGCTACACCTTC
TRBJ1-1 | - | TRBV11-1 | - | CADSPEAFF | TGTGCCGACAGCCCCGAAGCTTTCTTT
TRBJ2-6 | TRBD2 | TRBV20-1 | - | CSARDDGQRGQYSGVLTF | TGCAGTGCTAGAGATGACGGGCAGCGGGGGCAGTATTCGGGCGTCCTGACTTTC
TRBJ2-7 | - | TRBV7-9 | few | CASSRDPGLTSYEQYF | TGTGCCAGCAGCAGAGATCCGGGACTGACCTCCTACGAGCAGTACTTC
TRBJ1-6 | - | TRBV7-8 | many | CASSLFFGQWNSPLHF | TGTGCCAGCAGCTTATTCTTCGGACAGTGGAATTCACCCCTCCACTTT
TRBJ1-2 | - | TRBV20-1 | few | CSVSNRADYGYTF | TGCAGCGTATCTAACAGGGCCGACTATGGCTACACCTTC
TRBJ1-1 | - | TRBV6-5 | - | CASSYVGIVTEAFF | TGTGCCAGCAGTTACGTAGGGATCGTCACTGAAGCTTTCTTT
TRBJ2-7 | - | TRBV6-5 | once | CASSYSKGVVYEQYF | TGTGCCAGCAGTTACTCGAAGGGAGTGGTGTACGAGCAGTACTTC
TRBJ1-1 | TRBD1 | TRBV14 | - | CASSQRTGLNTEAFF | TGTGCCAGCAGCCAAAGGACAGGCCTGAACACTGAAGCTTTCTTT
TRBJ1-2 | - | TRBV29-1 | - | CSVGPGNYGYTF | TGCAGCGTTGGGCCGGGGAACTATGGCTACACCTTC
TRBJ2-7 | - | TRBV7-6 | - | CASSVGTRTYEQYF | TGTGCCAGCAGCGTTGGGACACGGACCTACGAGCAGTACTTC
TRBJ1-5 | - | TRBV19 | few | CASRNHLPGRGGQPQHF | TGTGCCAGTAGAAACCACCTACCCGGGAGGGGTGGTCAGCCCCAGCATTTT
TRBJ2-3 | - | TRBV10-3 | - | CAISDEQGPDTQYF | TGTGCCATCAGTGATGAGCAGGGGCCGGATACGCAGTATTTT
TRBJ1-5 | TRBD1 | TRBV12-3/TRBV12-4 | few | CASSSTPWDSPNQPQHF | TGTGCCAGCAGTTCCACCCCCTGGGACAGTCCCAATCAGCCCCAGCATTTT
TRBJ2-7 | - | TRBV7-6 | - | CASSPNGPARSSYEQYF | TGTGCCAGCAGCCCGAACGGACCAGCGAGGAGCTCCTACGAGCAGTACTTC
TRBJ2-7 | - | TRBV7-2 | few | CASSLAGSTYEQYF | TGTGCCAGCAGCTTAGCGGGCAGCACCTACGAGCAGTACTTC
TRBJ1-3 | TRBD1 | TRBV9 | once | CASSRDRGRGGNTIYF | TGTGCCAGCAGCCGGGACAGGGGAAGAGGGGGAAACACCATATATTTT
TRBJ2-5 | - | TRBV7-8 | many | CASSFAETQYF | TGTGCCAGCAGCTTCGCAGAGACCCAGTACTTC
TRBJ1-1 | - | TRBV7-9 | few | CASSLEQANTEAFF | TGTGCCAGCAGCTTAGAACAGGCCAACACTGAAGCTTTCTTT
TRBJ1-2 | TRBD1 | TRBV4-1 | few | CASSQDLGTAYGYTF | TGCGCCAGCAGCCAAGATTTAGGGACAGCCTATGGCTACACCTTC
TRBJ1-3 | - | TRBV25-1 | - | CASSQPVMGPGNTIYF | TGTGCCAGCTCACAGCCGGTGATGGGGCCGGGAAACACCATATATTTT
TRBJ1-3 | - | TRBV7-9 | - | CASTPLLGRTDTIYF | TGTGCCAGCACCCCCCTTTTGGGACGGACAGACACCATATATTTT
TRBJ1-3 | - | TRBV19 | - | CATIGTGARNTIYF | TGTGCCACTATCGGTACAGGAGCCCGAAACACCATATATTTT
TRBJ1-2 | - | TRBV12-3/TRBV12-4 | few | CASSYAGLTYGYTF | TGTGCCAGCAGTTACGCGGGTCTCACATATGGCTACACCTTC
TRBJ1-6 | - | TRBV6-5 | few | CASSYRGNYNSPLHF | TGTGCCAGCAGTTACCGAGGGAACTATAATTCACCCCTCCACTTT
TRBJ1-4 | - | TRBV5-1 | - | CASRRQTATNEKLFF | TGCGCCAGCAGAAGGCAGACAGCAACTAATGAAAAACTGTTTTTT
TRBJ2-2 | - | TRBV20-1 | few | CSATGELFF | TGCAGTGCTACCGGGGAGCTGTTTTTT
TRBJ2-5 | - | TRBV7-2 | many | CASSLVLRETQYF | TGTGCCAGCAGCTTAGTTCTGCGGGAGACCCAGTACTTC
TRBJ1-2 | - | TRBV29-1 | many | CSVVGAGGHYGYTF | TGCAGCGTTGTAGGGGCTGGGGGACACTATGGCTACACCTTC